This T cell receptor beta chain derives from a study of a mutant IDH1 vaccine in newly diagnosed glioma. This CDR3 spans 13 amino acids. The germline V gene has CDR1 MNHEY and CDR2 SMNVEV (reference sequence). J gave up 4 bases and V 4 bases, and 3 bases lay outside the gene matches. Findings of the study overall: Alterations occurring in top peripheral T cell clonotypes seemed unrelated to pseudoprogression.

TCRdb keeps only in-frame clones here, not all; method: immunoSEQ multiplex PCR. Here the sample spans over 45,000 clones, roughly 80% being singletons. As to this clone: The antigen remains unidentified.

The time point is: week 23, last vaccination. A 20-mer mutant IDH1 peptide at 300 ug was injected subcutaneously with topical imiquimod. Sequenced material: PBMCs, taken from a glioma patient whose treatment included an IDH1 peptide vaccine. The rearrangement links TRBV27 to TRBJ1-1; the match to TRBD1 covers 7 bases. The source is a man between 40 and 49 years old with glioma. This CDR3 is CASSSGQATEAFF. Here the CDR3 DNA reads TGTGCCAGCAGTTCTGGACAGGCCACTGAAGCTTTCTTT.